This T cell receptor beta chain was sequenced during a study of shared clonotypes between healthy human individuals. Overall study findings and caveats: Across several donors, naive CD4 shared roughly 5%, naive CD8 under 4%, memory CD4 roughly 2.4%, memory CD8 0.35% to 0.5%. Inspection by rarefaction showed sorted-subset sequencing to be incomplete despite large depth.

The CDR3 is 15 amino acids. Germline V gene sequence: CDR1 MDHEN, CDR2 SYDVKM. V gave up 5 bases and J gave up 3 bases, with 16 bases separating them. At least ten counts were recorded for this clone. No antigen is known for it. The input for sorted-subset replicate PCRs was approximately 200 ng DNA, approximately 30,000 T cell genomes. Method: immunoSEQ multiplex PCR; TCRdb's copy keeps in-frame clones and lacks some. The sample consists of 640,000 or so clones, less than 80% of them appearing once. CD45RA-negative memory and CD45RA+ naive subsets were split from the CD4+ cells. The chain couples TRBV28 to TRBJ1-2; D gene uncertain. The receptor's source is a woman in her 30s in good health. Sequenced input: memory CD4+ T cells sorted from blood. Subset specified: CD45RA-negative fraction. This CDR3 reads CASSPLQGVDYGYTF. In DNA, the CDR3 is TGTGCCAGCAGTCCGCTACAAGGCGTGGACTATGGCTACACCTTC.